The following is a TCR beta chain sequence with its context. This sample was taken from a study of blood T cell repertoires in COVID-19. As for the study in general: The United States, Italy and Spain were the sources of the acute and convalescent COVID-19 samples. PBMCs, B-cell-depleted T cells, or T cells were the source of the cDNA or gDNA that made up the material.

As handled by the study authors: Estimation of nucleated cell counts relied on the amplification of reference gene primers. The assay was immunoSEQ multiplex PCR, and TCRdb's table has in-frame clones only and misses some. V and J calls and clone size are given by that table; D and trimming were obtained from the DNA. The repertoire includes 300,000 or so clones, about 89% of them detected once, and 2.2% sits in the top ten. The CDR3 is 14 amino acids. V lost 0 bases and J 0 bases, leaving 6 bases between the germline ends. The germline gives CDR1 SGHRS, CDR2 YFSETQ. A Seattle source enrolled patients during active infection and followed them longitudinally.

The sequenced sample consisted of peripheral blood. The chain employs TRBV5-1 and TRBJ1-1; tentative D call: TRBD1 (5 bases). This receptor was taken from a woman under 40 with COVID-19, enrolled during active disease. The CDR3 spells CASSLAGMNTEAFF. In nucleotides, the CDR3 is TGCGCCAGCAGCTTGGCAGGGATGAACACTGAAGCTTTCTTT.